The T cell receptor (beta chain) described here comes from a study of blood T cells in healthy people across ages (dated by TCRdb to about 2015). In the study overall: Template switching captured roughly one uniquely barcoded TCR beta cDNA molecule per two T cells in model experiments. To track age-related changes in TCR beta repertoire diversity, the study relied on deep sequencing normalized with unique cDNA molecular identifiers. Two additional independent replicas of 1 million unique cDNA reads from the same blood draw were analyzed for two donors (one aged 18 to 30 and one aged 80 or older). The donors were split into four age groups: young (average about 15 years), middle-aged (roughly 39), aged (more than 60) and long-lived (about 82). To avoid experimental bias, donors of different ages were spread randomly across the sequencing lanes. Broader findings and caveats from the paper: Estimates of total diversity based on one million sequenced T cells were regarded as lower bounds and as underestimates. Compared with the aged group, more naive CD4+ T cells, fewer expanded clones and increased TCR diversity were shown by the long-lived group, suggesting age selection. Donor CMV infection status was unknown, potentially confounding age-related changes in expanded clonotypes. Bulk unsorted PBMC profiling prevented conclusive comparison of naive and antigen-experienced compartments. The percentage of naive T cells measured by flow cytometry correlated strongly with observed TCR beta diversity. As age increased, observed TCR beta diversity per million T cells dropped in a roughly linear way, and a significant reduction was already evident by age about 40.

The donors were 40 or so Caucasian individuals from Russia, aged 6 to 90 years, who were systemically healthy. Approximately 10 milliliters of peripheral blood were collected from each donor into EDTA-treated Vacutainer tubes. Ficoll-Paque density-gradient centrifugation was used to isolate PBMCs, with at least 6.5 million obtained per sample. Total RNA was extracted from PBMCs with Trizol reagent, with at least 6 micrograms obtained per sample. For every donor, an aliquot of PBMCs went through flow cytometry to measure the percentages of naive CD45RAhigh/CD27high T cells. This clonotype showed up just a few times. Its antigen specificity is not known. One base away there is no much larger clone; base qualities are not given. The receptor library was made with 5' RACE. Sequencing took place on an Illumina HiSeq 2500. A second PCR of roughly 7 to 12 cycles was run with a J-beta primer mix and a sample-barcoded 5' primer. Each TCR beta cDNA molecule received a unique molecular identifier from a template-switch 5' adaptor carrying 12 random nucleotides. At least 2.5 million CDR3-containing paired-end reads were obtained from each sample. First-strand cDNA synthesis was performed from all RNA using the Mint cDNA synthesis kit, with priming by a TRBC-specific oligonucleotide. After uracil-DNA glycosylase treatment, a first 18-cycle PCR used universal primers M1SS and BC2_uni_R on all cDNA. As for the authors' bioinformatics: Normalization of each sample was performed by random selection of 1 million high-quality reads, each carrying a distinct molecular identifier. Reads sharing molecular identifiers were discarded rather than binned into consensus sequences. MiTCR, with a Q25 quality threshold and the strictest error-elimination algorithm, was used for CDR3 identification, clonotype clustering and error correction. Lower-bound total TCR beta diversity was estimated with a nonparametric unseen species model using Euler transformation. In TCRdb, the public reads were trimmed at Q25 with fastp and aligned with MiXCR, with productive beta chains retained. When rows share a CDR3 protein, they turn into one entry using the most common DNA and genes. The V and J calls come from TCRdb's annotation, not from the publication. The sample table contains under 850,000 distinct CDR3 sequences; only one count was recorded for 35% to 40% of them. Approximately 13% of the sample belongs to the ten largest clones.

Sequencing used blood. The clonotype was recovered from a man younger than 30 in good health.

The CDR3 here reads CASISLSGTDTQYF. The nucleotide sequence reads TGTGCCAGCATCTCACTATCGGGCACAGATACGCAGTATTTT. The sequence is built from TRBV27 and TRBJ2-3; a confident D gene designation cannot be given. CDR1 and CDR2 were assigned from the germline V gene (reference sequence) as MNHEY and SMNVEV. The CDR3, from cysteine to phenylalanine, totals 14 residues. Only CDR3 DNA is held: 42 bases, read in frame from base 1. Cut back by 7 bases and 1 base, the V and J ends lie 12 bases apart.